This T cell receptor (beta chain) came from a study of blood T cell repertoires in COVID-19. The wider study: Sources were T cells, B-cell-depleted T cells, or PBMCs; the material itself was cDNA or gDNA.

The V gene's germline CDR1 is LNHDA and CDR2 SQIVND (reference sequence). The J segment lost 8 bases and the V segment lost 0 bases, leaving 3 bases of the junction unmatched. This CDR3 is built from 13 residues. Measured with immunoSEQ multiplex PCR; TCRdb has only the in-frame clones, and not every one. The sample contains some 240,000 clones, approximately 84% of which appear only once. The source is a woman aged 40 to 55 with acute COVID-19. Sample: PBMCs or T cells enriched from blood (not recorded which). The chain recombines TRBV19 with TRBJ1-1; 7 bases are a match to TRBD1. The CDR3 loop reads CASSIEPGQEAFF. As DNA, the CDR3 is TGTGCCAGTAGTATAGAACCGGGACAGGAAGCTTTCTTT.